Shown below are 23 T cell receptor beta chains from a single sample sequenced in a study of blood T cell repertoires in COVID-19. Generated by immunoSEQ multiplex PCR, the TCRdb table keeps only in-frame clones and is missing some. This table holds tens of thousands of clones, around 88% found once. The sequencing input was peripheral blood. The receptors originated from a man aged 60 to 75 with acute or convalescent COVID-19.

The CDR3 reads CASRLGGYGYTF. CDR3 sequence (DNA): TGTGCCAGTAGACTCGGGGGTTATGGCTACACCTTC. The chain carries TRBV12-3 or TRBV12-4 and TRBJ1-2; tentative D call: TRBD1 (5 bases). Trimming shortened V by 9 bases and J by 5 bases, and 13 bases separated the two germline ends. The CDR3 runs to 12 residues.

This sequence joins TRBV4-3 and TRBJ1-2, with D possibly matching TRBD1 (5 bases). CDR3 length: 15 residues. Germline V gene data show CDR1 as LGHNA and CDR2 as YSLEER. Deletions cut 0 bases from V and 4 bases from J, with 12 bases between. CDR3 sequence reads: CASSQEGGTPYGYTF. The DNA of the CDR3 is TGCGCCAGCAGCCAAGAGGGAGGGACCCCCTATGGCTACACCTTC.

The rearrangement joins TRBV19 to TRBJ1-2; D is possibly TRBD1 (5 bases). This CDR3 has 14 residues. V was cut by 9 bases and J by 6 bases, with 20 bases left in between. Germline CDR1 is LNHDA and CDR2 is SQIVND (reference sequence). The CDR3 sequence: CASAIDRGGNGYTF. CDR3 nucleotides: TGTGCCAGCGCAATAGACCGGGGGGGTAATGGCTACACCTTC.

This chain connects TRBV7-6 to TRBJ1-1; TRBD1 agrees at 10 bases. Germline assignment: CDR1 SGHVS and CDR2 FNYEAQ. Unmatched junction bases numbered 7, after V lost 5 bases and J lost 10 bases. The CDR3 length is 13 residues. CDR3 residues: CASSPGQGDIAFF. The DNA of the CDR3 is TGTGCCAGCAGCCCTGGACAGGGGGATATAGCTTTCTTT.

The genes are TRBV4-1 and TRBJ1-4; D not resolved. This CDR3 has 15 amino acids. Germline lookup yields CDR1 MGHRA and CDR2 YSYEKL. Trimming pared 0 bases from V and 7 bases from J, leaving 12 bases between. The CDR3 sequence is CASSQDKRVTEKLFF. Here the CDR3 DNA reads TGCGCCAGCAGCCAAGATAAGAGGGTTACTGAAAAACTGTTTTTT.

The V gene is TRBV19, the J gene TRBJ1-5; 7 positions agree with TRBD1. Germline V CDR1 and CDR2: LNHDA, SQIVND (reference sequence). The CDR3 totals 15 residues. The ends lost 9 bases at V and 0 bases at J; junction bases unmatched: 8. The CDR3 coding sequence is TGTGCCAGCGAGACGACAGGGAATAGCAATCAGCCCCAGCATTTT. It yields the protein CASETTGNSNQPQHF.

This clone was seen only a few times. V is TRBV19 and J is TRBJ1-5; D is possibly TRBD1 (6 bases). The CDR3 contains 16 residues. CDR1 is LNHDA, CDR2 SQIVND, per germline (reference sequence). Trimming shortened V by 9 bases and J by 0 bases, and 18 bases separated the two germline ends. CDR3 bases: TGTGCCAGCGGGGCCATGACAGGCAATAGCAATCAGCCCCAGCATTTT. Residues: CASGAMTGNSNQPQHF.

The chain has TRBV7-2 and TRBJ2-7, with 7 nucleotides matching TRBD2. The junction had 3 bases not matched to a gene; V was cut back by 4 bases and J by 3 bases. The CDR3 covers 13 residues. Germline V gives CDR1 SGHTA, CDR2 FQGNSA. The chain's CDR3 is CASSSGGRYEQYF. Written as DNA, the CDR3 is TGTGCCAGCAGCTCGGGAGGACGCTACGAGCAGTACTTC.

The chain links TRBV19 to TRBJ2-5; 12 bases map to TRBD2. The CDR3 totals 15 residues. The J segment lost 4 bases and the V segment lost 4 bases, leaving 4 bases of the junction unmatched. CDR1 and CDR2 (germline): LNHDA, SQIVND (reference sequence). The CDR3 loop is CASSTTSGGGETQYF. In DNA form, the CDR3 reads TGTGCCAGTAGTACGACTAGCGGGGGTGGAGAGACCCAGTACTTC. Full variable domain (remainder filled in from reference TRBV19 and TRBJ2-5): DGGITQSPKYLFRKEGQNVTLSCEQNLNHDAMYWYRQDPGQGLRLIYYSQIVNDFQKGDIAEGYSVSREKKESFPLTVTSAQKNPTAFYLCASSTTSGGGETQYFGPGTRLLVL.

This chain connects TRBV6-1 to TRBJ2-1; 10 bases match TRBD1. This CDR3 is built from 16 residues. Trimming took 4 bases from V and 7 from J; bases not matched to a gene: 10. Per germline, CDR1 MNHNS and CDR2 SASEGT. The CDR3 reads CASSATGTGVFNEQFF. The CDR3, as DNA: TGTGCCAGCAGTGCAACCGGGACAGGGGTCTTTAATGAGCAGTTCTTC.

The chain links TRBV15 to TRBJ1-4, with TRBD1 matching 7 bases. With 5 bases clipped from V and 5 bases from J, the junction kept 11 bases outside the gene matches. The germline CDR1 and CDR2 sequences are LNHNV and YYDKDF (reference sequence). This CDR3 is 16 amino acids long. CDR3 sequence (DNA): TGTGCCACCAGCCACAGGGGAACTTGGGAAAATGAAAAACTGTTTTTT. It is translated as CATSHRGTWENEKLFF.

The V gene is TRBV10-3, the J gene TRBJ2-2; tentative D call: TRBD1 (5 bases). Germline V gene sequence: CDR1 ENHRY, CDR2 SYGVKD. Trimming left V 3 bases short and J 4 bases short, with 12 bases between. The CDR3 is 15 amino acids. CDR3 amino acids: CAISEKDSTTGELFF. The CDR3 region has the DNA TGTGCCATCAGTGAAAAAGACAGTACCACCGGGGAGCTGTTTTTT.

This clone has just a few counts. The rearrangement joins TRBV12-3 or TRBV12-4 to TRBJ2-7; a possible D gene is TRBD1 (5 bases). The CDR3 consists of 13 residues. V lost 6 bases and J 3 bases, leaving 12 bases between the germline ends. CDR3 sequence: CASSLKGYYEQYF. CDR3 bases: TGTGCCAGCAGCCTAAAGGGGTACTACGAGCAGTACTTC.

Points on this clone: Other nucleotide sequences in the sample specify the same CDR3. The CDR3, as DNA: TGCGCCAGCAGCTTGAGCGGGGGCACAGATACGCAGTATTTT. It translates to CASSLSGGTDTQYF. The genes are TRBV5-1 and TRBJ2-3; 7 bases are shared with TRBD2. This CDR3 has 14 amino acids. The trim removed 1 base at V and 1 base at J, leaving 0 bases unmatched. CDR1 and CDR2 from the germline V gene are SGHRS and YFSETQ.

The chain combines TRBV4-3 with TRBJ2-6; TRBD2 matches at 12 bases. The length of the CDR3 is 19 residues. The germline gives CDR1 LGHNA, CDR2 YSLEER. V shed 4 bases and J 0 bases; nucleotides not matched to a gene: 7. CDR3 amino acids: CASSRGLAGSISGANVLTF. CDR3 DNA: TGCGCCAGCAGCCGAGGACTAGCGGGGTCTATCTCTGGGGCCAACGTCCTGACTTTC.

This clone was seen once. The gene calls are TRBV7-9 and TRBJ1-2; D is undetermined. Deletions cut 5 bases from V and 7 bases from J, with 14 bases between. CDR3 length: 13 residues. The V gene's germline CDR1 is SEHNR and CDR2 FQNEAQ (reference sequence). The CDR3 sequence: CASSPREAFGYTF. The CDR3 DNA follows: TGTGCCAGCAGCCCGAGAGAGGCCTTTGGCTACACCTTC.

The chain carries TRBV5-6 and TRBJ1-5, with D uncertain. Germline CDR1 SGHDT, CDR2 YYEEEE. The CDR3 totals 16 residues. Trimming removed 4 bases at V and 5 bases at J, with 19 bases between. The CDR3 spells CASSRGLAGGHQPQHF. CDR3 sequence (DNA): TGTGCCAGCAGCCGTGGTTTGGCGGGAGGCCATCAGCCCCAGCATTTT. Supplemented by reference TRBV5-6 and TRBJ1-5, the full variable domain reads DAGVTQSPTHLIKTRGQQVTLRCSPKSGHDTVSWYQQALGQGPQFIFQYYEEEERQRGNFPDRFSGHQFPNYSSELNVNALLLGDSALYLCASSRGLAGGHQPQHFGDGTRLSIL.

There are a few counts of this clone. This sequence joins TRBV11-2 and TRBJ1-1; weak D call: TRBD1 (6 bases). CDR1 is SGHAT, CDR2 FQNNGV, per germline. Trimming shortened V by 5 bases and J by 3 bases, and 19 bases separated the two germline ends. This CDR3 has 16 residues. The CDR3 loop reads CASSPSGQFLDTEAFF. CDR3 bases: TGTGCCAGCAGCCCCAGCGGACAGTTCTTGGACACTGAAGCTTTCTTT.

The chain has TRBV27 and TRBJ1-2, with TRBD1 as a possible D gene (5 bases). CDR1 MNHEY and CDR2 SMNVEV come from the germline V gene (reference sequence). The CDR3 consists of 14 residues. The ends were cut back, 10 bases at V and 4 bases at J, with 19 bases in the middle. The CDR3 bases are TGTGCCACCAACGGGGGGGGGTCGTCCTATGGCTACACCTTC. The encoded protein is CATNGGGSSYGYTF.

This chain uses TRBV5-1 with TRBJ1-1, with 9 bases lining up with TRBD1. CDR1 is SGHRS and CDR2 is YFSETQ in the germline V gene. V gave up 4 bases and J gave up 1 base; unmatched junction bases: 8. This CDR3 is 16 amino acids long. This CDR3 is CASSAGTGLKNTEAFF. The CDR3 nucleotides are TGCGCCAGCAGCGCCGGGACAGGGTTAAAGAACACTGAAGCTTTCTTT.

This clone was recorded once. As DNA, the CDR3 is TGTGCCACCAGTGATTTGCACCGACTAGCGGGGGGCCCCTATACGCAGTATTTT. This gives the protein CATSDLHRLAGGPYTQYF. The chain joins TRBV24-1 to TRBJ2-3, with 13 bases aligning to TRBD2. With 0 bases clipped from V and 7 bases from J, the junction kept 9 bases outside the gene matches. CDR1 and CDR2 from the germline V gene are KGHDR and SFDVKD. This CDR3 has 18 residues.

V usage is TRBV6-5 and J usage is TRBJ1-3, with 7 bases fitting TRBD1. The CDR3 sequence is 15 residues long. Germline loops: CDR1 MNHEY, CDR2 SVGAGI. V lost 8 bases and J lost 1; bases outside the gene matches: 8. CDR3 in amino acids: CASGGPDRSGNTIYF. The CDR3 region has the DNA TGTGCCAGCGGAGGACCGGACAGGTCTGGAAACACCATATATTTT.

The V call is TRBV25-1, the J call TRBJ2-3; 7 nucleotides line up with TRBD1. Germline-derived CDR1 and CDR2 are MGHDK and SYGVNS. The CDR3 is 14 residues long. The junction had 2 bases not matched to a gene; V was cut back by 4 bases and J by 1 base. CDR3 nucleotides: TGTGCCAGCAGTGTTACAGGGGGCACAGATACGCAGTATTTT. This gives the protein CASSVTGGTDTQYF.